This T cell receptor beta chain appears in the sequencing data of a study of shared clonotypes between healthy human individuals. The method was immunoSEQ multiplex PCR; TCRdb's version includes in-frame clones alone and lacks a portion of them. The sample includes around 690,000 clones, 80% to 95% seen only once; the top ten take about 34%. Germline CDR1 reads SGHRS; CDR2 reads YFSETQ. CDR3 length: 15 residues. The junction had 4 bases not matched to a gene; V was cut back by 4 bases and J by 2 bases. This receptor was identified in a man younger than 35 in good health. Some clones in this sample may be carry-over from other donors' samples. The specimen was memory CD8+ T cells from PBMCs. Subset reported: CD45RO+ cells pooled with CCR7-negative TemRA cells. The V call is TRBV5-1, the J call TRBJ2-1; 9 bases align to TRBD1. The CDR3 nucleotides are TGCGCCAGCAGCCAAGGACAGGGGCCCTACAATGAGCAGTTCTTC. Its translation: CASSQGQGPYNEQFF.